This TCR beta chain came from a study of cytomegalovirus exposure and HLA in healthy donors (dated by TCRdb to the late 2010s). Looking at the study overall: According to a later analysis, the roughly 130 validation repertoires were produced on the same platform as the approximately 620 repertoires of the first cohort. The study aimed to test whether cataloging public T cell receptors could reveal signatures of past pathogen exposure. Besides the first cohort of approximately 710 subjects, a separate validation cohort made up of about 120 different subjects was used. High-throughput TCR immunosequencing, statistical association of individual TCRs with disease status, and machine learning were combined to predict cytomegalovirus infection status. Overall study outcomes, separate from this receptor: In a later analysis, TCRs clustered in the first cohort were found to also tend to co-occur in the roughly 110 validation repertoires, with 94% of cluster scores above 0. In the study, 164 TCR beta chains were listed as associated with cytomegalovirus. A later analysis lacked HLA typing for the validation cohort, so it scored co-occurrence in that cohort across all 120 repertoires. Across donors, most TCR sequences were observed very rarely, whereas some public TCRs were present in many individuals. According to the authors, the approach could potentially be generalized to other disease states and immunological phenotypes. The classifier was reported to diagnose cytomegalovirus status with high specificity and sensitivity in both the original and validation cohorts. In vitro tests confirmed that a few of the cytomegalovirus-associated TCR beta chains recognize cytomegalovirus antigens.

Remarks on this clone: There is no known antigen for this receptor. No base qualities exist here, and no much larger clone lies one base off it.

Donors formed part of the validation cohort, which comprised fewer than 150 subjects and was distinct from the first cohort of 666 subjects. CDR1 and CDR2 (SGHRS, YFSETQ) derive from the germline V gene. The trim is 0 bases for V and 2 bases for J, with a gap of 11 bases between the germline ends. Its CDR3 holds 15 amino acids, cysteine through phenylalanine. Only the CDR3 region is kept as DNA, spanning 45 bases read in frame from base 1. Libraries were built with the immunoSEQ multiplex PCR assay. In the original analysis: A statistical classification framework was developed to diagnose cytomegalovirus status using the catalog of TCR beta chain sequences. Drawn from immuneACCESS, this table holds only the in-frame rearrangements with V and J called that TCRdb kept. Clones are partly lost; checked studies trace under half to an unresolved V gene and leave the rest unexplained. From that table come the V and J calls and clone size; the DNA was used to work out D and trimming. The sample records 98,000 or so clones, almost 96% of which are singletons. The ten most abundant clones make up 0.67% of the sample.

The sequenced material came from PBMCs. The V gene is TRBV5-1 and the J gene is TRBJ1-1; matching of 5 bases hints at TRBD1 as the D gene. The clonotype was recovered from a woman aged 18-30 years in good health and CMV-seronegative. Read as DNA, the sequence is TGCGCCAGCAGCTTGGACGGGGCGGGAAACACTGAAGCTTTCTTT. The resulting protein is CASSLDGAGNTEAFF.